This T cell receptor (beta chain) is drawn from a study of blood T cell repertoires in COVID-19. Background on the study: T cells, B-cell-depleted T cells, or PBMCs provided the cDNA or gDNA that served as material.

Looked up from germline, CDR1 is LNHNV and CDR2 is YYDKDF (reference sequence). This CDR3 has 16 amino acids. V dropped 4 bases and J dropped 4 bases, with 17 bases sitting between them. Assay used: immunoSEQ multiplex PCR; TCRdb lists only in-frame clones, some missing. The sample lists fewer than 200,000 clones, approximately 87% occurring once. The chain recombines TRBV15 with TRBJ1-5; D remains unclear. This receptor was obtained from a woman aged 45-65 years who had recovered from COVID-19. Source material: PBMCs or T cells enriched from blood (not recorded which). The CDR3 region has the DNA TGTGCCACCAGCACTATGACTAGTGGCCTGAATCAGCCCCAGCATTTT. Encoded protein: CATSTMTSGLNQPQHF. Looking up the rest from reference TRBV15 and TRBJ1-5 gives the full variable domain: DAMVIQNPRYQVTQFGKPVTLSCSQTLNHNVMYWYQQKSSQAPKLLFHYYDKDFNNEADTPDNFQSRRPNTSFCFLDIRSPGLGDTAMYLCATSTMTSGLNQPQHFGDGTRLSIL.